The clone carrying this T cell receptor beta chain was picked up a small number of times. The source of the sample is a study of blood T cell repertoires in COVID-19. Study at large: COVID-19 samples collected from the United States, Italy and Spain covered acute and convalescent phases. PBMCs, B-cell-depleted T cells, or T cells provided the cDNA or gDNA that made up the material.

In the source study's methods: Estimation of nucleated cell counts relied on the amplification of reference gene primers. Profiling relied on immunoSEQ multiplex PCR, and the TCRdb table lists in-frame clones only, not all of them. V and J calls and clone size are as listed in that table; D and trimming were resolved from the DNA. Of more than 60,000 clones in the sample, more than 75% were seen once. The V end was cut by 5 bases, the J end by 9 bases, with 17 bases between. The CDR3 loop spans 14 amino acids. Germline V gives CDR1 SGHVT, CDR2 SQSDAQ. This chain connects TRBV7-4 to TRBJ2-4, with a tentative D call TRBD1 (7 bases). The receptor was isolated from a woman older than 75 with acute or convalescent COVID-19. What was sequenced was peripheral blood. CDR3 coding DNA: TGTGCCAGCAGCCCACTCCAGGGGGGCGGCATTCAGTACTTC. Amino acid sequence: CASSPLQGGGIQYF.